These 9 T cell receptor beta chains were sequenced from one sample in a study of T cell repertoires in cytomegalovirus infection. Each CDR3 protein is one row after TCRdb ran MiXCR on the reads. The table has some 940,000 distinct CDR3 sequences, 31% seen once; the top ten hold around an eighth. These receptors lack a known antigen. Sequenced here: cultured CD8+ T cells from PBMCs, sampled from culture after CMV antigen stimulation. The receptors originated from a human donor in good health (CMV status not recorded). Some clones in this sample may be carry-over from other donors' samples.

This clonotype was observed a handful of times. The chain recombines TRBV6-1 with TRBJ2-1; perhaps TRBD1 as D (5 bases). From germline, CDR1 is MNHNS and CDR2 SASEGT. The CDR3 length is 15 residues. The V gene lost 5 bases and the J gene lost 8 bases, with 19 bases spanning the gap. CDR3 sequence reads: CASSYKDIGQDEQFF. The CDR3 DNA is TGTGCCAGCAGTTACAAGGACATTGGTCAGGATGAGCAGTTCTTC.

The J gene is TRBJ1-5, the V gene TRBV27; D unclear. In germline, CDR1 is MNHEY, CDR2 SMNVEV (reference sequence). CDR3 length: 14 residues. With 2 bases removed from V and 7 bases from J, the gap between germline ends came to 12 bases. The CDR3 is CASSLRSGIQPQHF. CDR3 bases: TGTGCCAGCAGTTTAAGGTCGGGGATCCAGCCCCAGCATTTT.

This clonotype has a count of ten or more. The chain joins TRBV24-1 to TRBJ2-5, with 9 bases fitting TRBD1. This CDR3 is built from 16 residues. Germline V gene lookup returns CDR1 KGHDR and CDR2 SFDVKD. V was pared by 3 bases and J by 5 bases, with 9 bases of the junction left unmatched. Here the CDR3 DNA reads TGTGCCACCAGTGATGTAACTACAGGGGGCACGGAGACCCAGTACTTC. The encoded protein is CATSDVTTGGTETQYF.

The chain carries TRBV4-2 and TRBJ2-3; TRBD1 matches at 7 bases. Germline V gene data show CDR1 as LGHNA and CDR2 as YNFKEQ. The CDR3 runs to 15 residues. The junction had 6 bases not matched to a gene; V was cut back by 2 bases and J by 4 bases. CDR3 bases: TGTGCCAGCAGCCAAAGGGGGCTAGGGGCAGATACGCAGTATTTT. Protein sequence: CASSQRGLGADTQYF.

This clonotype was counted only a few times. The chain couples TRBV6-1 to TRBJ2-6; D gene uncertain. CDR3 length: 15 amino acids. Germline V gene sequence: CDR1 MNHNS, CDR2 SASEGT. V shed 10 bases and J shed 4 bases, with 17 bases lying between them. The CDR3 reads CANNRTPTGANVLTF. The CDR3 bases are TGTGCCAACAACCGTACTCCCACCGGGGCCAACGTCCTGACTTTC.

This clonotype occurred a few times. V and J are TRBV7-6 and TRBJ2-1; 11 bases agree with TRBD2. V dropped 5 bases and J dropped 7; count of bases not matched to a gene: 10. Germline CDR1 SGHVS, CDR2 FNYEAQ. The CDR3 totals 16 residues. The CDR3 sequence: CASSARLAGGGNEQFF. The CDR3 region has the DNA TGTGCCAGCAGCGCCCGATTAGCGGGGGGGGGGAATGAGCAGTTCTTC.

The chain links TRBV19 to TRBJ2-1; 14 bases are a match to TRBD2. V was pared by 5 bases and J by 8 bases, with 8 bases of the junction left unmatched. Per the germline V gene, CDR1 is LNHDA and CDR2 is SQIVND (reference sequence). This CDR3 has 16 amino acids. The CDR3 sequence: CASSARGLAGDDEQFF. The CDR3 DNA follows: TGTGCCAGTAGTGCGCGGGGACTAGCGGGGGATGATGAGCAGTTCTTC.

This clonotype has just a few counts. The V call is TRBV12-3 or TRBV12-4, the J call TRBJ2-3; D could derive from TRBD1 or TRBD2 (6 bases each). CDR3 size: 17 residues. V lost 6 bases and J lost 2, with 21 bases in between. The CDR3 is CASSSDTGGQDTDTQYF. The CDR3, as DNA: TGTGCCAGCAGCTCCGATACCGGGGGCCAGGACACAGATACGCAGTATTTT.

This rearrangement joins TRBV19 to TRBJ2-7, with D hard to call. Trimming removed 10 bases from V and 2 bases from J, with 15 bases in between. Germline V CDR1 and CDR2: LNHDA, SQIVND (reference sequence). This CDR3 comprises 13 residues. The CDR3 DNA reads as TGTGCCACCCCGGACCCAGGCCCCTACGAGCAGTACGTC. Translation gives CATPDPGPYEQYV.